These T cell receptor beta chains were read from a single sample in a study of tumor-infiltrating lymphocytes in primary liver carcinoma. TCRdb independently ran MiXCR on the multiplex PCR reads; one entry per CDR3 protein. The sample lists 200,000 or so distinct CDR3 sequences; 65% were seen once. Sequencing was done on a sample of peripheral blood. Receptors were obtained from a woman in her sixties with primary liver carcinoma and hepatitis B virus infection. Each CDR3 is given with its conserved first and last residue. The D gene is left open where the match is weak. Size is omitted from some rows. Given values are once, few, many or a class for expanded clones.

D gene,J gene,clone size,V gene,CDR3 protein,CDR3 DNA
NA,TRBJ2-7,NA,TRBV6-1,CACSEDGGQAYEQYF,TGTGCCTGTAGTGAAGACGGAGGACAAGCCTACGAGCAGTACTTC
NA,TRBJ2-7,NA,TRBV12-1,CASSFEGMARQRRYEQYF,TGTGCCAGCAGCTTTGAAGGTATGGCGAGACAACGCCGCTACGAGCAGTACTTC
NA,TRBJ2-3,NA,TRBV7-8,CASSPVERELGGTDTQYF,TGTGCCAGCAGCCCTGTGGAGAGGGAGTTGGGGGGCACAGATACGCAGTATTTT
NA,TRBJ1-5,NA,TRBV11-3,CASSLFGVSKQPQHF,TGTGCCAGCAGCTTATTTGGGGTCAGCAAGCAGCCCCAACATTTT
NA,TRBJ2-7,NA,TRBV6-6,CASRPRPSSYEQYF,TGTGCCAGCAGGCCCAGGCCGAGCTCCTACGAGCAATACTTC
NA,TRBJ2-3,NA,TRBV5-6,CASSLRGRTDTQYF,TGTGCCAGCAGTCTGCGGGGACGCACAGATACGCAGTATTTT
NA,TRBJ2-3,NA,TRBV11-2,CASRLELQDTQYF,TGTGCCAGCAGATTAGAGCTCCAAGATACGCAGTATTTT
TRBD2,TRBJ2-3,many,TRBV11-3,CASSLDPVPLARRDTQYF,TGTGCCAGCAGCTTAGACCCGGTGCCACTAGCGCGAAGGGATACGCAGTATTTT
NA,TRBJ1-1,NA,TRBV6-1,CTSIAPGGLRDGAFF,TGTACCAGCATTGCCCCCGGGGGACTCCGCGATGGGGCTTTCTTT
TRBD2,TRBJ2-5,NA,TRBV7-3,CASSPGGGSGETQYF,TGTGCCAGCAGCCCCGGCGGGGGGTCGGGAGAGACCCAGTACTTC
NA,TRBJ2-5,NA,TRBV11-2,CASSFNRVRGGIQYF,TGTGCCAGCAGCTTTAACAGGGTCCGGGGAGGGATCCAGTACTTC
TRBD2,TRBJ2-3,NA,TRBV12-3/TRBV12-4,CASSFGTSGFNSISDTQYF,TGTGCCAGCAGCTTCGGGACTAGCGGATTCAATAGCATCTCAGATACGCAGTATTTT
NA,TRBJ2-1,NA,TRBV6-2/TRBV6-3,CASSRMRVRGGNERFF,TGTGCCAGCAGCCGCATGCGGGTTAGGGGGGGAAATGAGCGGTTCTTC
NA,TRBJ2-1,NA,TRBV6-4,CASSEETSYNEQFF,TGTGCCAGCAGTGAGGAGACTAGCTACAATGAGCAGTTCTTC
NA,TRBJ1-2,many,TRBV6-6,CASSQTREGYTF,TGTGCCAGCTCCCAGACGAGGGAGGGCTACACCTTC
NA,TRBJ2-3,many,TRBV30,CAWSRSADTQYF,TGTGCCTGGAGTCGGAGTGCAGATACGCAGTATTTT
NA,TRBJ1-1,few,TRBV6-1,CASSFPGGEAAFF,TGTGCCAGCAGTTTTCCCGGTGGGGAGGCAGCTTTCTTT
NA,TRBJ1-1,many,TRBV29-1,CSVVGAREAFF,TGCAGCGTTGTAGGGGCCCGTGAAGCTTTCTTT
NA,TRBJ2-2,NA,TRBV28,CASSLIQDTGELFF,TGTGCCAGCAGTTTAATACAAGACACCGGGGAGCTGTTTTTT
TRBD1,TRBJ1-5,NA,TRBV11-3,CAGSPGTGYQLQHF,TGTGCCGGCAGCCCCGGGACAGGGTACCAGCTCCAGCATTTT
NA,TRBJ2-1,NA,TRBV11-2,CASSPRGGLDSGGEQFF,TGTGCCAGCAGCCCCAGGGGGGGACTAGACTCAGGAGGTGAGCAGTTCTTC
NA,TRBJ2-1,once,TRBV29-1,CSVGHRGYNEQFF,TGCAGCGTTGGCCATCGTGGATACAATGAACAGTTCTTC
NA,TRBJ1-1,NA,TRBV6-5,CASSHGRVNIEASF,TGTGCCAGCAGTCACGGCAGGGTTAACATTGAAGCTTCCTTT
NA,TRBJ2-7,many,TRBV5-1,CASSLGRSYEQYF,TGCGCCAGCAGCTTGGGACGGTCCTACGAGCAGTACTTC
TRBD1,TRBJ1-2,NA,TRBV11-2,CASSLDPWTGGSYIF,TGTGCCAGCAGCCTAGACCCCTGGACAGGGGGCAGTTACATCTTC
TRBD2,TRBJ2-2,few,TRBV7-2,CASSPHSGLAVTGELFF,TGTGCCAGCAGCCCCCACTCCGGACTAGCAGTCACCGGGGAGCTGTTTTTT
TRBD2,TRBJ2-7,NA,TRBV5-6,CASSSSGRHEQYF,TGTGCCAGCAGCTCCAGCGGGAGACACGAGCAGTACTTC
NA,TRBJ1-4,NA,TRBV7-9,CAGSLDGGITNEKLFF,TGTGCCGGCAGCTTAGATGGAGGGATAACTAATGAAAAACTGTTTTTT
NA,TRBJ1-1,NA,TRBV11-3,CASRSEGPFRNSEAFF,TGTGCCAGCAGATCAGAGGGTCCATTTCGGAACAGTGAAGCTTTCTTT
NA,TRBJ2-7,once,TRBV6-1,CASSEASNPPIYEQYF,TGTGCCAGCAGTGAGGCAAGTAACCCTCCCATCTACGAGCAGTACTTC
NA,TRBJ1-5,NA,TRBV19,CASSIDSRGNQPQHF,TGTGCCAGTAGTATAGACAGCCGGGGCAATCAGCCCCAGCATTTT
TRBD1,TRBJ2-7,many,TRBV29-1,CSLRRTGASGYEQYF,TGCAGCCTCCGACGGACAGGGGCTTCTGGCTACGAGCAGTACTTC
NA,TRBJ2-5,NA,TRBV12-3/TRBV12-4,CANNEDYQETQYF,TGTGCCAACAACGAGGACTACCAAGAGACCCAGTACTTC
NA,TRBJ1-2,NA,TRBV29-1,CSVGGEGSREKNGYTF,TGCAGCGTTGGAGGGGAGGGTTCGAGGGAAAAGAATGGCTACACCTTC
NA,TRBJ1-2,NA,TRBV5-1,CASSLSGPLVNYGYTF,TGCGCCAGCAGCTTGTCAGGACCCTTGGTTAACTATGGCTACACCTTC
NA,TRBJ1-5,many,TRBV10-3,CAISESRMYQPQHF,TGTGCCATCAGTGAGTCCAGGATGTATCAGCCCCAGCATTTT
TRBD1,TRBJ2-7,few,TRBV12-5,CASGRALTGGPAYEQYF,TGTGCTAGTGGCCGTGCTCTAACAGGGGGTCCAGCCTACGAGCAGTACTTC
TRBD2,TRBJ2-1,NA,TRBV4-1,CASSQYYVAGGRDEQFF,TGCGCCAGCAGCCAATACTATGTAGCGGGAGGACGGGATGAGCAGTTCTTC
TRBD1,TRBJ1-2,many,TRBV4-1,CASSDNLRDRRNYGYTF,TGCGCCAGCAGCGACAATCTACGGGACAGGAGAAACTATGGCTACACCTTC
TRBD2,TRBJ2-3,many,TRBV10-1,CASSEGLAGVLDTQYF,TGCGCCAGCAGTGAGGGACTAGCGGGAGTGTTAGATACGCAGTATTTT
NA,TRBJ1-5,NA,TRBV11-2,CASRRDSNQPQHF,TGTGCCAGCAGAAGGGACAGCAATCAGCCCCAGCATTTT